The TCR beta chain described here comes from a study of identical twins. TCRdb called the 5' RACE reads again in MiXCR, with one record for every CDR3 protein. This table has hundreds of thousands of distinct CDR3 sequences, about 7.3% appearing once. This CDR3 region has 15 residues. CDR1 is MNHEY, CDR2 SMNVEV, per germline (reference sequence). The V and J ends lost 5 bases and 3 bases, in that order; junction bases with no gene match: 9. This clonotype turned up a few times. No antigen is known for it. Study conclusions and caveats: For out-of-frame alpha sequences shared by twins, low generation probability was in excess.

The same specimen was also included in a second study, on yellow fever vaccine responses in identical twins.

The chain recombines TRBV27 with TRBJ2-5, with 7 bases identical to TRBD2. Sample: memory (CD45RO+) T cells sorted from blood. This receptor was obtained from a woman aged 18 to 35 in good health. CDR3 nucleotide sequence: TGTGCCAGCAGTCCCCGACTAGCTTATGAAGAGACCCAGTACTTC. This translates into CASSPRLAYEETQYF.